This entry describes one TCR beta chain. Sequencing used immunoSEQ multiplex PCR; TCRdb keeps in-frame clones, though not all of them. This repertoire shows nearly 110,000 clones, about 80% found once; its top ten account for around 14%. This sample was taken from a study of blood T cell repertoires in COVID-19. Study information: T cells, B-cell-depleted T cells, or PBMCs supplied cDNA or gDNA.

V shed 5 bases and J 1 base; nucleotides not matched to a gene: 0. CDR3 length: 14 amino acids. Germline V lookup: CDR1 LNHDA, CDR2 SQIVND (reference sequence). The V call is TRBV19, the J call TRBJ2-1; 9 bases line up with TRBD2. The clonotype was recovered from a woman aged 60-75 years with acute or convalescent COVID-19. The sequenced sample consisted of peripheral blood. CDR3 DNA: TGTGCCAGTAGTCTAGCGGGATCCTACAATGAGCAGTTCTTC. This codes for CASSLAGSYNEQFF.